These 29 T cell receptor beta chains share one sample of origin, sequenced in a study of naive and memory T cell subsets. Four PCR rounds used nested alpha and beta constant region primers plus the SP2 primer. TCRdb processed the 5' RACE reads anew with MiXCR; each CDR3 protein has one entry. The sample shows tens of thousands of distinct CDR3 sequences, less than 10% of them seen only once. An oligonucleotide containing a UMI was ligated to the 3' end of TCR cDNA. These receptors came from a female donor in good health.

This clonotype has a count of ten or more. The chain carries TRBV6-2 or TRBV6-3 and TRBJ1-2, with 7 bases fitting TRBD1. V was clipped by 3 bases and J by 4 bases; unmatched bases: 5. The CDR3 sequence is 14 residues long. Looked up from germline, CDR1 is MNHEY and CDR2 is SVGEGT. CDR3 region: CASSYPGDSYGYTF. Here the CDR3 DNA reads TGTGCCAGCAGTTATCCAGGGGACAGCTATGGCTACACCTTC.

This clonotype was recorded a few times. The gene calls are TRBV7-2 and TRBJ1-3; no firm D call. Germline V gene sequence: CDR1 SGHTA, CDR2 FQGNSA. Trimming stripped 1 base from V and 2 bases from J, with 3 bases between. There are 13 residues in the CDR3. CDR3 coding DNA: TGTGCCAGCAGCTTAGTTGCTGGAAACACCATATATTTT. It specifies CASSLVAGNTIYF.

In its sample, this clonotype was seen a few times. This sequence joins TRBV7-2 and TRBJ2-3, with D maybe TRBD2 (5 bases). The CDR3 runs to 13 residues. Trimming took 5 bases from V and 4 from J, leaving 10 bases between them. Germline lookup yields CDR1 SGHTA and CDR2 FQGNSA. CDR3 in DNA: TGTGCCAGCAGCCTCCACGGGGCAGATACGCAGTATTTT. This gives the protein CASSLHGADTQYF.

There are many counts of this clonotype. The V call is TRBV14, the J call TRBJ1-5; D is uncertain. The CDR3 length is 10 residues. Germline V gene lookup returns CDR1 SGHDN and CDR2 FVKESK. The V end was cut by 9 bases, the J end by 7 bases, with 7 bases between. For the CDR3, the DNA is TGTGCCAGAGGGCCGCAGCCCCAGCATTTT. It translates to CARGPQPQHF.

Many counts were recorded for this clonotype. The chain employs TRBV7-3 and TRBJ2-7, with D possibly being TRBD2 (5 bases). The V gene lost 5 bases and the J gene lost 7 bases, with 21 bases spanning the gap. Germline CDR1 SGHTA, CDR2 FQGTGA. The CDR3 length is 15 residues. For the CDR3, the DNA is TGTGCCAGCAGCCCGAGGACCTTTTCGGGCGGGGAGCAGTACTTC. Translating it yields CASSPRTFSGGEQYF.

This clonotype was observed a handful of times. The chain uses TRBV4-3 and TRBJ2-2; unclear D gene. CDR3 length: 15 residues. V was pared by 4 bases and J by 0 bases, with 9 bases between. CDR1 is LGHNA, CDR2 YSLEER, per germline. This chain's CDR3 is CASSPQSPNTGELFF. In DNA, the CDR3 is TGCGCCAGCAGCCCACAAAGTCCGAACACCGGGGAGCTGTTTTTT.

This clonotype was detected many times. The V gene is TRBV25-1, the J gene TRBJ1-4; tentative D call: TRBD1 (6 bases). The CDR3 is made up of 15 amino acids. V gave up 8 bases and J gave up 2 bases, with 15 bases separating them. The germline CDR1 and CDR2 sequences are MGHDK and SYGVNS. The CDR3 bases are TGTGCCAGCCAGGACAGCCTGAGGACTAATGAAAAACTGTTTTTT. It specifies CASQDSLRTNEKLFF.

This clonotype has at least ten counts. One end of the junction does not line up with germline, which may come from a read error. This chain uses TRBV4-3 with TRBJ2-1, with a tentative D call TRBD2 (7 bases). CDR1 LGHNA and CDR2 YSLEER come from the germline V gene. The CDR3 loop spans 13 amino acids. The CDR3 region has the DNA TGCGCCAGCAGCCTCCAAGAGGGGGGGGCTCGGATCTTC. It specifies CASSLQEGGARIF.

This clonotype has just a few counts. The J gene is TRBJ1-6, the V gene TRBV2; TRBD1 might be the D (5 bases). CDR3 size: 14 residues. Germline assignment: CDR1 SNHLY and CDR2 FYNNEI. V was shortened by 7 bases and J by 10 bases, with 17 bases between the two germline ends. CDR3 sequence (DNA): TGTGCCAGCAACGGGGACCGCGCGAGATCACCCCTCCACTTT. Residues: CASNGDRARSPLHF.

This chain connects TRBV7-3 to TRBJ2-3; the D gene is possibly TRBD1 (5 bases). Trimming took off 5 bases at V and 4 bases at J, with 7 bases between the two ends. Germline V lookup: CDR1 SGHTA, CDR2 FQGTGA. The CDR3 contains 12 residues. CDR3 DNA sequence: TGTGCCAGCAGCCAAGGGGCAGATACGCAGTATTTT. Amino acid sequence: CASSQGADTQYF.

This clonotype was observed a few times. This chain joins TRBV28 and TRBJ2-7; no firm D call. Trimming shortened V by 4 bases and J by 6 bases, and 7 bases separated the two germline ends. From germline, CDR1 is MDHEN and CDR2 SYDVKM. This CDR3 has 11 residues. In DNA form, the CDR3 reads TGTGCCAGCAGTTGTTCGCGCGAGCAGTACTTC. Translating it yields CASSCSREQYF.

The chain recombines TRBV7-2 with TRBJ2-3; the D is unclear. The V end lost 5 bases, the J end lost 5 bases, and 11 bases lay between the germline ends. This CDR3 is 13 amino acids long. Germline loops: CDR1 SGHTA, CDR2 FQGNSA. Here the CDR3 DNA reads TGTGCCAGCAGCCTTCTATGGCAAGATACGCAGTATTTT. It yields the protein CASSLLWQDTQYF.

The sample holds a few counts of this clonotype. The chain employs TRBV6-5 and TRBJ2-7, with TRBD1 matching 9 bases. V shed 2 bases and J 2 bases; nucleotides not matched to a gene: 4. The CDR3 spans 15 residues. Germline V lookup: CDR1 MNHEY, CDR2 SVGAGI. In nucleotides, the CDR3 is TGTGCCAGCAGTTACCGGGGACAGGGCACCTACGAGCAGTACTTC. It codes for CASSYRGQGTYEQYF.

The chain is built from TRBV11-2 and TRBJ1-1; 7 nucleotides line up with TRBD1. This CDR3 has 15 residues. Germline trimming cut 1 base from V and 1 base from J; bases unmatched to any gene: 3. The germline V gene has CDR1 SGHAT and CDR2 FQNNGV. The CDR3 DNA sequence: TGTGCCAGCAGCTTAGGGCACAGGGGGAACACTGAAGCTTTCTTT. Translated: CASSLGHRGNTEAFF.

This clonotype appeared many times. The rearrangement joins TRBV28 to TRBJ1-4; D gene unclear. Trimming removed 5 bases from V and 4 bases from J, with 14 bases in between. There are 15 residues in the CDR3. From germline, CDR1 is MDHEN and CDR2 SYDVKM. This CDR3 is CASSLTVPFNEKLFF. The CDR3 DNA sequence: TGTGCCAGCAGTCTAACGGTCCCCTTTAATGAAAAACTGTTTTTT.

This clonotype was seen many times. This sequence joins TRBV20-1 and TRBJ1-5; 7 nucleotides align to TRBD1. V was pared by 1 base and J by 5 bases, with 8 bases of the junction left unmatched. The length of the CDR3 is 15 residues. Per the germline V gene, CDR1 is DFQATT and CDR2 is SNEGSKA (reference sequence). This CDR3 reads CSARAGGGGDQPQHF. Written as DNA, the CDR3 is TGCAGTGCTAGAGCGGGGGGAGGGGGCGATCAGCCCCAGCATTTT.

The chain employs TRBV15 and TRBJ1-3; no definite D call. Germline CDR1 and CDR2: LNHNV and YYDKDF (reference sequence). The CDR3 loop spans 15 amino acids. V was pared by 5 bases and J by 0 bases, with 11 bases between. CDR3 region: CATSLTPSSGNTIYF. CDR3 coding DNA: TGTGCCACCAGCCTGACACCTTCCTCTGGAAACACCATATATTTT.

In its sample, this clonotype was seen a few times. The chain links TRBV7-9 to TRBJ2-1; TRBD2 matches at 10 bases. The ends lost 0 bases at V and 4 bases at J; junction bases unmatched: 3. The germline CDR1 and CDR2 sequences are SEHNR and FQNEAQ (reference sequence). The CDR3 runs 16 residues. DNA for the CDR3: TGTGCCAGCAGCTTAGCTGAGCGGGGGGGATACAATGAGCAGTTCTTC. Amino acid sequence: CASSLAERGGYNEQFF.

The chain couples TRBV7-2 to TRBJ2-4, with D perhaps matching TRBD1 (6 bases). Trimming took 1 base from V and 7 from J, leaving 20 bases between them. Germline V gives CDR1 SGHTA, CDR2 FQGNSA. The CDR3 runs 17 residues. The CDR3 protein is CASSLGSEGVPLNIQYF. The CDR3 DNA reads TGTGCCAGCAGCTTAGGCTCCGAGGGGGTCCCTCTGAACATTCAGTACTTC.

This clonotype showed up many times. The chain links TRBV11-2 to TRBJ1-1; D is unresolved. The CDR3 is 15 residues long. Trimming pared 1 base from V and 2 bases from J, leaving 11 bases between. Per germline, CDR1 SGHAT and CDR2 FQNNGV. The CDR3 nucleotides read TGTGCCAGCAGCTTAGTGAGTCTACGAAACACTGAAGCTTTCTTT. It translates to CASSLVSLRNTEAFF.

This clonotype showed up just a few times. The rearrangement uses TRBV6-6 and TRBJ2-7; maybe TRBD2 (5 bases). The CDR3 totals 12 residues. The ends were cut back, 5 bases at V and 9 bases at J, with 14 bases in the middle. CDR1 and CDR2 from the germline V gene are MNHNY and SVGAGI (reference sequence). Written as DNA, the CDR3 is TGTGCCAGCAGTCCCGACCGCGGAGGGCAGTACTTC. It yields the protein CASSPDRGGQYF.

The V gene is TRBV7-8, the J gene TRBJ2-7, with D maybe TRBD2 (6 bases). This CDR3 region has 12 residues. Germline assignment: CDR1 SGHVS and CDR2 FQNEAQ. V lost 4 bases to trimming and J lost 7 bases, with 11 bases between them. CDR3 DNA: TGTGCCAGCAGCTCCGTGGAGGGTGAGCAGTACTTC. Translating gives CASSSVEGEQYF.

This clonotype was found many times. The chain combines TRBV9 with TRBJ1-1; D possibly corresponds to TRBD1 (5 bases). The CDR3 runs to 13 residues. V was cut by 3 bases and J by 7 bases, with 13 bases left in between. Germline V lookup: CDR1 SGDLS, CDR2 YYNGEE. The CDR3 spells CASSGTGQGEAFF. The CDR3 coding sequence is TGTGCCAGCAGCGGAACAGGCCAAGGTGAAGCTTTCTTT.

J is TRBJ1-1 and V is TRBV7-9; D is uncertain. Germline loops: CDR1 SEHNR, CDR2 FQNEAQ (reference sequence). V gave up 3 bases and J gave up 0 bases, with 11 bases separating them. The CDR3 loop spans 15 amino acids. CDR3 bases: TGTGCCAGCAGCTTCGGATCCCACATGAACACTGAAGCTTTCTTT. This sequence encodes CASSFGSHMNTEAFF.

This clonotype was recorded a few times. This chain uses TRBV12-3 or TRBV12-4 with TRBJ1-1; D not certain. The CDR3 is 14 amino acids. Trimming shortened V by 3 bases and J by 5 bases, and 13 bases separated the two germline ends. DNA for the CDR3: TGTGCCAGCAGTTTTTATATTAACCGGACTGAAGCTTTCTTT. As protein: CASSFYINRTEAFF.

In its sample, this clonotype was seen a few times. The chain is built from TRBV20-1 and TRBJ2-7; 7 bases fit TRBD1. The germline CDR1 and CDR2 sequences are DFQATT and SNEGSKA (reference sequence). V was pared by 3 bases and J by 2 bases, with 4 bases of the junction left unmatched. The CDR3 has 13 amino acids. CDR3 loop: CSARTTGTYEQYF. Written as DNA, the CDR3 is TGCAGTGCTAGGACGACAGGGACCTACGAGCAGTACTTC.

On this clonotype itself: Germline and junction disagree at one end, which may indicate a read error. The genes are TRBV29-1 and TRBJ1-2; 10 bases align to TRBD1. The CDR3 has 13 residues. Germline V gene lookup returns CDR1 SQVTM and CDR2 ANQGSEA. The CDR3 here is CSVGQGMNYGDTF. For the CDR3, the DNA is TGCAGCGTGGGACAGGGGATGAACTATGGCGACACCTTC.

This clonotype was picked up many times. The CDR3 reads CASSYLNSNQPQHF. Written as DNA, the CDR3 is TGTGCCAGCAGTTACCTTAATAGCAATCAGCCCCAGCATTTT. This sequence joins TRBV6-2 or TRBV6-3 and TRBJ1-5; no clear D gene. V lost 2 bases to trimming and J lost 0 bases, with 5 bases between them. Germline assignment: CDR1 MNHEY and CDR2 SVGEGT. There are 14 residues in the CDR3.

Many counts were recorded for this clonotype. The chain uses TRBV5-5 and TRBJ2-2, with TRBD1 matching 9 bases. The germline gives CDR1 SGHKS, CDR2 YYEKEE (reference sequence). The V and J ends lost 2 bases and 7 bases, in that order; junction bases with no gene match: 6. This CDR3 region has 15 residues. CDR3 sequence reads: CASSLPGQGDGELFF. The CDR3 DNA sequence: TGTGCCAGCAGCTTACCGGGACAGGGTGACGGGGAGCTGTTTTTT.